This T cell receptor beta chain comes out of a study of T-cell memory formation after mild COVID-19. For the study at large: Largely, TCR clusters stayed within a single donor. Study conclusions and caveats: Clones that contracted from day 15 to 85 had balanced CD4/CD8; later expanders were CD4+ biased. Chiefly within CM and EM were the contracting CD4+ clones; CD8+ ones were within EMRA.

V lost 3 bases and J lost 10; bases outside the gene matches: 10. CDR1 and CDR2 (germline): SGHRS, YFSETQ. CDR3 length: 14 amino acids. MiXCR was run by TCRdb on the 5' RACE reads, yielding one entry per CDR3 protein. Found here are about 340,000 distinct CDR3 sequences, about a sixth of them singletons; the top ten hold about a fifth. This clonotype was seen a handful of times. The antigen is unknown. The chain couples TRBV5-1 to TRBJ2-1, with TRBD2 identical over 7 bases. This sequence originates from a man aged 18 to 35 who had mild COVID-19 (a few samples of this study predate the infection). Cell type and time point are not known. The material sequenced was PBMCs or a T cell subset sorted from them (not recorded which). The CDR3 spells CASSSHLADPEQFF. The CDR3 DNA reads TGCGCCAGCAGCTCCCACCTAGCGGACCCGGAGCAGTTCTTC.